This TCR beta chain is from a study of blood T cell repertoires in COVID-19. For the study at large: Samples came from the United States, Italy and Spain, spanning acute and convalescent COVID-19.

Clones were sequenced by immunoSEQ multiplex PCR, and TCRdb holds only the in-frame ones, with some missing. The data hold roughly 260,000 clones, with over 80% observed a single time. The CDR3 is made up of 14 amino acids. Unmatched junction bases numbered 3, after V lost 6 bases and J lost 3 bases. Germline CDR1 and CDR2: MNHEY and SVGAGI. Everyone who took part was about 18 to 90 years old, and they came from about two dozen US areas. The TCR originated in a woman younger than 45 with acute COVID-19. The sequenced sample consisted of PBMCs or T cells enriched from blood (not recorded which). The chain employs TRBV6-5 and TRBJ1-1, with 11 bases that match TRBD1. The CDR3 region is CASSRGQGDTEAFF. As DNA, the CDR3 is TGTGCCAGCAGCAGGGGACAGGGGGACACTGAAGCTTTCTTT.